This entry describes one T cell receptor (beta chain). The antigen it binds to is not known. Qualities for individual bases were not recorded, and no much larger clone is one base off. The sample comes from a study of T cell changes during pregnancy in multiple sclerosis (dated by TCRdb to between 2018 and 2021). About the investigation overall: In women with multiple sclerosis, the researchers looked at how the T cell repertoire shifted as pregnancy progressed.

The library was built by means of the immunoSEQ multiplex PCR assay. This immuneACCESS table, as held by TCRdb, lists in-frame sequences with V and J called but not all clones. Of the missing ones, under half trace to an unresolved V gene in checked studies; the others have no known cause. Recorded for this sample are 25,000 to 35,000 clones; more than 90% of them occurred a single time. The ten biggest clones cover about 0.41% of the sample. The germline V gene yields SNHLY for CDR1 and FYNNEI for CDR2. The CDR3 numbers 15 residues from cysteine through phenylalanine. Only CDR3 DNA remains: 45 bases, in frame from the first base. V gives up 7 bases and J gives up 1 base, and the segment between their germline ends measures 16 bases.

Source: CD4+ T cells from peripheral blood mononuclear cells, taken in the second trimester of pregnancy. Here the chain combines TRBV2 and TRBJ1-2, and perhaps TRBD1 as D gene, on 5 matching bases. The TCR sequence derives from a female donor in good health, enrolled as a control in a pregnancy study. CDR3 region: CASTLDSSLNYGYTF. The DNA sequence follows: TGTGCCAGCACCTTAGACAGCTCCCTTAACTATGGCTACACCTTC.